Listed here are 9 T cell receptor beta chains from one sample, sequenced in a study of Ad26.COV2.S vaccination and SARS-CoV-2 variants. Treatment of the sample: some 19 received Ad26.COV2.S at low or high dose, single or two shots; five or six received placebo; per-sample allocation not given. At day 63 after the first vaccine or placebo injection, samples were drawn. Sequencing was performed with immunoSEQ multiplex PCR; in TCRdb, only in-frame clones are kept and a portion is missing. The sample contains some 410,000 clones, about 92% of which appear only once. Sample: peripheral blood, taken in a trial of Ad26.COV2.S vaccine versus placebo. These receptors were collected from a person aged 18-65 years who received the Ad26.COV2.S COVID-19 vaccine or a placebo.

V is TRBV2 and J is TRBJ1-2; no definite D call. V lost 0 bases to trimming and J lost 2 bases, with 16 bases between them. The germline CDR1 and CDR2 sequences are SNHLY and FYNNEI. The CDR3 has 17 residues. The CDR3 coding sequence is TGTGCCAGCAGTGAAGCCCCCCCAAGAGAGCTGAACTATGGCTACACCTTC. Translated, it gives CASSEAPPRELNYGYTF. The whole variable domain, filled in from reference TRBV2 and TRBJ1-2, reads EPEVTQTPSHQVTQMGQEVILRCVPISNHLYFYWYRQILGQKVEFLVSFYNNEISEKSEIFDDQFSVERPDGSNFTLKIRSTKLEDSAMYFCASSEAPPRELNYGYTFGSGTRLTVV.

The chain combines TRBV10-2 with TRBJ2-2; D call uncertain. V was clipped by 2 bases and J by 2 bases, with 6 bases between them. Germline values: CDR1 WSHSY, CDR2 SAAADI. There are 14 residues in the CDR3. The CDR3 is CASSENRNTGELFF. For the CDR3, the DNA is TGCGCCAGCAGTGAGAACAGAAACACCGGGGAGCTGTTTTTT.

This chain connects TRBV6-2 or TRBV6-3 to TRBJ2-1, with TRBD2 identical over 14 bases. Germline trimming cut 0 bases from V and 9 bases from J; bases unmatched to any gene: 10. The CDR3 runs to 18 residues. Germline V gene data show CDR1 as MNHEY and CDR2 as SVGEGT. In DNA form, the CDR3 reads TGTGCCAGCAGTTACTCGAGACTAGCGGGGGGGCCATGGATTGAGCAGTTCTTC. Translation: CASSYSRLAGGPWIEQFF.

This chain connects TRBV6-2 or TRBV6-3 to TRBJ2-7, with D possibly matching TRBD1 (6 bases). Germline V lookup: CDR1 MNHEY, CDR2 SVGEGT. This CDR3 comprises 16 residues. Deletions cut 0 bases from V and 2 bases from J, with 14 bases between. Here the CDR3 reads CASSYSTRGVTYEQYF. In nucleotides, the CDR3 is TGTGCCAGCAGTTACTCGACCAGGGGAGTTACCTACGAGCAGTACTTC.

V is TRBV4-3 and J is TRBJ2-7; D might be TRBD1 (6 bases). The V gene lost 1 base and the J gene lost 5 bases, with 12 bases spanning the gap. There are 14 residues in the CDR3. Germline lookup yields CDR1 LGHNA and CDR2 YSLEER. CDR3 sequence reads: CASSQGSGGDEQYF. For the CDR3, the DNA is TGCGCCAGCAGCCAAGGATCTGGGGGCGACGAGCAGTACTTC.

The CDR3 here is CASSLMGSQPQHF. In DNA form, the CDR3 reads TGTGCCAGCAGTTTGATGGGAAGTCAGCCCCAGCATTTT. The gene calls are TRBV12-3 or TRBV12-4 and TRBJ1-5; D is unresolved. V lost 3 bases and J lost 6, with 9 bases in between. This CDR3 contains 13 residues.

This chain joins TRBV6-2 or TRBV6-3 and TRBJ1-5, with a weak D call TRBD1 (6 bases). The CDR3 covers 14 residues. The germline V gene has CDR1 MNHEY and CDR2 SVGEGT. Trimming took off 4 bases at V and 3 bases at J, with 10 bases between the two ends. The CDR3 coding sequence is TGTGCCAGCAGTTTGGACAGATTCAATCAGCCCCAGCATTTT. It encodes CASSLDRFNQPQHF.

This chain links TRBV29-1 with TRBJ2-4; D may be TRBD1 or TRBD2 (5 bases each). This CDR3 is 13 amino acids long. The germline V and J ends were trimmed by 7 bases and 0 bases, with 10 bases remaining between them. CDR1 and CDR2 from the germline V gene are SQVTM and ANQGSEA. The CDR3 sequence: CSGGDRAKNIQYF. CDR3 bases: TGCAGCGGGGGAGACAGAGCCAAAAACATTCAGTACTTC.

V usage is TRBV18 and J usage is TRBJ1-2; no reliable D call. V lost 6 bases to trimming and J lost 4 bases, with 9 bases between them. The CDR3 is made up of 12 amino acids. The V gene's germline CDR1 is KGHSH and CDR2 LQKENI. CDR3: CASSNPSYGYTF. CDR3 nucleotide sequence: TGTGCCAGCTCTAACCCGAGCTATGGCTACACCTTC.